Listed below are T cell receptor beta chains from one sample, sequenced in a study of T cells in Graves' hyperthyroidism and ophthalmopathy. One entry per CDR3 protein results from TCRdb running MiXCR on the multiplex PCR reads. The data contain about 400,000 distinct CDR3 sequences, approximately 14% of them seen just once; the ten biggest clones take up roughly 15%. The sequenced material came from blood. These receptors all come from a young woman with Graves' hyperthyroidism. The CDR3 runs from the conserved cysteine through the conserved F or W. The order of the fields is clone size, J gene, V gene, D gene, CDR3 protein, CDR3 DNA. The D gene is left open where the match is weak. Where a row states a size, it is once, few, many or the class of an expanded clone; other rows omit it.

clone_size: many
j_call: TRBJ2-1
v_call: TRBV5-6
d_call: -
cdr3_aa: CASSLEPSSYNEQFF
cdr3_nt: TGTGCCAGCAGCTTGGAGCCGAGCTCCTACAATGAGCAGTTCTTC

clone_size: many
j_call: TRBJ2-3
v_call: TRBV20-1
d_call: TRBD2
cdr3_aa: CSASKREGAGDTQYF
cdr3_nt: TGCAGTGCTAGCAAGCGGGAGGGGGCCGGAGATACGCAGTATTTT

clone_size: few
j_call: TRBJ2-1
v_call: TRBV6-1
d_call: -
cdr3_aa: CASRTLGDSSYNEQFF
cdr3_nt: TGTGCCAGCAGGACCCTAGGGGATAGCTCCTACAATGAGCAGTTCTTC

clone_size: -
j_call: TRBJ1-5
v_call: TRBV6-2/TRBV6-3
d_call: -
cdr3_aa: CASSGQGLNQPQHF
cdr3_nt: TGTGCCAGCAGTGGTCAGGGTCTCAATCAGCCCCAGCATTTT

clone_size: -
j_call: TRBJ2-2
v_call: TRBV6-1
d_call: -
cdr3_aa: CASSARPGTGELFF
cdr3_nt: TGTGCCAGCAGCGCCCGCCCGGGCACCGGGGAGCTGTTTTTT

clone_size: many
j_call: TRBJ1-1
v_call: TRBV7-2
d_call: -
cdr3_aa: CASSSQPRELNTEAFF
cdr3_nt: TGTGCCAGCAGCTCGCAACCTCGAGAATTGAACACTGAAGCTTTCTTT

clone_size: few
j_call: TRBJ2-7
v_call: TRBV5-1
d_call: TRBD1
cdr3_aa: CASSSRQGVYYEQYF
cdr3_nt: TGCGCCAGCAGCTCAAGACAGGGGGTTTACTACGAGCAGTACTTC

clone_size: few
j_call: TRBJ2-1
v_call: TRBV15
d_call: -
cdr3_aa: CATSRDHSGQLLYNEQFF
cdr3_nt: TGTGCCACCAGCAGAGATCATTCGGGGCAGCTTCTTTACAATGAGCAGTTCTTC

clone_size: many
j_call: TRBJ2-7
v_call: TRBV20-1
d_call: TRBD1
cdr3_aa: CSALGQGPAYEQYF
cdr3_nt: TGCAGTGCACTGGGACAGGGGCCGGCCTACGAGCAGTACTTC

clone_size: many
j_call: TRBJ2-1
v_call: TRBV2
d_call: -
cdr3_aa: CATRKSRTQEQFF
cdr3_nt: TGTGCCACTCGAAAAAGTAGGACACAGGAGCAGTTCTTC

clone_size: -
j_call: TRBJ1-1
v_call: TRBV20-1
d_call: TRBD1
cdr3_aa: CSARTGQAHTEAFF
cdr3_nt: TGCAGTGCTAGGACGGGACAGGCGCACACTGAAGCTTTCTTT

clone_size: many
j_call: TRBJ2-7
v_call: TRBV6-2/TRBV6-3
d_call: TRBD2
cdr3_aa: CASSGGRALYEQYF
cdr3_nt: TGTGCCAGCTCCGGCGGGAGGGCCTTGTACGAGCAGTACTTC

clone_size: many
j_call: TRBJ1-1
v_call: TRBV2
d_call: -
cdr3_aa: CASSEAGQQANTEAFF
cdr3_nt: TGTGCCAGCAGTGAAGCAGGGCAACAGGCGAACACTGAAGCTTTCTTT

clone_size: -
j_call: TRBJ2-3
v_call: TRBV6-1
d_call: TRBD2
cdr3_aa: CANSPSSGGIYTDTQYF
cdr3_nt: TGTGCCAACAGTCCGTCTAGCGGGGGGATTTACACAGATACGCAGTATTTT

clone_size: many
j_call: TRBJ2-6
v_call: TRBV7-3
d_call: -
cdr3_aa: CASSPLGQSGANVLTF
cdr3_nt: TGTGCCAGCAGCCCTCTAGGACAGTCTGGGGCCAACGTCCTGACTTTC

clone_size: many
j_call: TRBJ2-1
v_call: TRBV20-1
d_call: -
cdr3_aa: CSAGTLSGYNEQFF
cdr3_nt: TGCAGTGCTGGGACTTTGTCGGGTTACAATGAGCAGTTCTTC

clone_size: few
j_call: TRBJ2-7
v_call: TRBV28
d_call: TRBD2
cdr3_aa: CASSLGGLFYEQYF
cdr3_nt: TGTGCCAGCAGCCTGGGGGGGTTATTCTACGAGCAGTACTTC

clone_size: many
j_call: TRBJ1-2
v_call: TRBV6-5
d_call: TRBD1
cdr3_aa: CASSWGIGQARLSNYGYTF
cdr3_nt: TGTGCCAGCAGTTGGGGAATCGGACAGGCGCGCCTTTCTAACTATGGCTACACCTTC

clone_size: many
j_call: TRBJ2-1
v_call: TRBV27
d_call: TRBD2
cdr3_aa: CASSPRLAGTGEQFF
cdr3_nt: TGTGCCAGCAGTCCCAGACTAGCGGGGACGGGTGAGCAGTTCTTC

clone_size: many
j_call: TRBJ2-5
v_call: TRBV3-1
d_call: -
cdr3_aa: CASSRRGVETQYF
cdr3_nt: TGTGCCAGCAGCCGGAGGGGCGTCGAGACCCAGTACTTC

clone_size: -
j_call: TRBJ2-3
v_call: TRBV7-9
d_call: TRBD1
cdr3_aa: CASSLDGQGADTQYF
cdr3_nt: TGTGCCAGCAGCCTGGATGGACAGGGTGCAGATACGCAGTATTTT

clone_size: -
j_call: TRBJ2-1
v_call: TRBV10-3
d_call: TRBD2
cdr3_aa: CAISALAGGVNEQFF
cdr3_nt: TGTGCCATCAGCGCACTAGCGGGAGGGGTCAATGAGCAGTTCTTC

clone_size: many
j_call: TRBJ2-5
v_call: TRBV28
d_call: -
cdr3_aa: CASSLPGTIMETQYF
cdr3_nt: TGTGCCAGCAGTTTACCCGGGACAATAATGGAGACCCAGTACTTC

clone_size: -
j_call: TRBJ2-7
v_call: TRBV4-2
d_call: TRBD2
cdr3_aa: CASSQGTSGGREQYF
cdr3_nt: TGTGCCAGCAGCCAAGGGACTAGCGGGGGGCGGGAGCAGTACTTC

clone_size: -
j_call: TRBJ2-3
v_call: TRBV18
d_call: -
cdr3_aa: CASPPQADTQYF
cdr3_nt: TGTGCCAGCCCACCACAAGCAGATACGCAGTATTTT

clone_size: many
j_call: TRBJ1-5
v_call: TRBV28
d_call: -
cdr3_aa: CASSSSGTGNQPQHF
cdr3_nt: TGTGCCAGCAGTTCTTCAGGAACCGGCAATCAGCCCCAGCATTTT

clone_size: many
j_call: TRBJ2-1
v_call: TRBV7-2
d_call: -
cdr3_aa: CASSYLALWGSYNEQFF
cdr3_nt: TGTGCCAGCAGCTACCTGGCCTTGTGGGGCTCCTACAATGAGCAGTTCTTC

clone_size: many
j_call: TRBJ1-4
v_call: TRBV7-8
d_call: -
cdr3_aa: CASSFWGEAVNEKLFF
cdr3_nt: TGTGCCAGCAGCTTCTGGGGGGAGGCAGTTAATGAAAAACTGTTTTTT

clone_size: -
j_call: TRBJ1-2
v_call: TRBV5-1
d_call: -
cdr3_aa: CASSSSQGVLYGYTF
cdr3_nt: TGCGCCAGCAGCTCCTCTCAGGGAGTACTCTATGGCTACACCTTC

clone_size: many
j_call: TRBJ2-2
v_call: TRBV6-2/TRBV6-3
d_call: -
cdr3_aa: CASSYTRNTGELFF
cdr3_nt: TGTGCCAGCAGTTACACCCGGAACACCGGGGAGCTGTTTTTT

clone_size: -
j_call: TRBJ2-2
v_call: TRBV20-1
d_call: -
cdr3_aa: CSARGGAIDTGELFF
cdr3_nt: TGCAGTGCAAGGGGGGGGGCAATTGATACCGGGGAGCTGTTTTTT